A selection of T cell receptor beta chains follows, all from one sample in a study of T-cell reconstitution after alpha-beta-depleted transplantation in children. TCRdb re-analysed the PCR reads in MiXCR, keeping a single row per CDR3 protein. The sample holds just over 950,000 distinct CDR3 sequences; roughly 29% are singletons and the top ten take 25% to 35%. Sequencing was performed on PBMCs, mostly from graft donor cells, taken 360 days after TCRalphabeta/CD19-depleted stem cell transplant. These receptors came from a boy less than two years old who had a stem cell transplant for SCID, so the T cells may come from the graft donor. Both conserved end residues are part of each CDR3. D genes are given only for firm matches. Not all rows give a size; the values are once, few, many and, for expanded clones, a class.

>NA|TRBJ1-2|TRBV11-2|NA
CASSFRRGGYTF
TGTGCCAGCAGCTTTCGCAGGGGTGGCTACACCTTC
>NA|TRBJ1-1|TRBV20-1|TRBD1
CSASFDRGLLMNTEAFF
TGCAGTGCTAGTTTCGACAGGGGGCTTCTGATGAACACTGAAGCTTTCTTT
>NA|TRBJ1-2|TRBV6-1|NA
CASSEALDSRWFGYTF
TGTGCCAGCAGTGAAGCCCTAGACAGTAGATGGTTCGGCTACACCTTC
>NA|TRBJ1-1|TRBV5-1|TRBD1
CASSPRQGVGTEAFF
TGCGCCAGCAGCCCTAGACAGGGGGTCGGCACTGAAGCTTTCTTT
>few|TRBJ2-7|TRBV20-1|TRBD1
CSAPVGQYYEQYF
TGCAGTGCCCCCGTGGGACAGTACTACGAGCAGTACTTC
>NA|TRBJ2-3|TRBV7-2|NA
CASSLRGAASTDTQYF
TGTGCCAGCAGCTTAAGGGGGGCTGCGAGCACAGATACGCAGTATTTT
>NA|TRBJ2-5|TRBV4-1|NA
CASSQEGVNGETQYF
TGCGCCAGCAGCCAAGAGGGGGTTAACGGGGAGACCCAGTACTTC
>NA|TRBJ1-5|TRBV4-2|TRBD1
CASSHFDRANQPQHF
TGTGCCAGCAGCCATTTCGACAGGGCAAATCAGCCCCAGCATTTT
>many|TRBJ2-7|TRBV4-1|NA
CASSQDGYEQYF
TGCGCCAGCAGCCAAGATGGCTACGAGCAGTACTTC
>many|TRBJ2-3|TRBV6-5|NA
CASSYSIGGTDTQYF
TGTGCCAGCAGTTACTCGATCGGGGGCACAGATACGCAGTATTTT
>NA|TRBJ2-1|TRBV12-3/TRBV12-4|NA
CASSFRRGPSYNEQFF
TGTGCCAGCAGTTTCCGGCGGGGGCCCTCCTACAATGAGCAGTTCTTC
>NA|TRBJ2-1|TRBV15|NA
CATSFPSRSSYNEQFF
TGTGCCACCAGCTTCCCTAGCCGCAGCTCCTACAATGAGCAGTTCTTC
>NA|TRBJ2-7|TRBV27|NA
CASSLMARWSYEQYF
TGTGCCAGCAGTTTAATGGCAAGGTGGTCCTACGAGCAGTACTTC
>few|TRBJ1-5|TRBV5-1|NA
CASSLAPGYQPQHF
TGCGCCAGCAGCTTGGCCCCGGGTTATCAGCCCCAGCATTTT
>few|TRBJ2-3|TRBV12-3/TRBV12-4|NA
CANQRLPTDTQYF
TGTGCCAACCAACGGTTACCCACAGATACGCAGTATTTT
>NA|TRBJ1-1|TRBV20-1|TRBD1
CSALGTVNTEAFF
TGCAGTGCCCTCGGGACAGTGAACACTGAAGCTTTCTTT
>NA|TRBJ2-1|TRBV29-1|NA
CSVEVGSLNEQFF
TGCAGCGTTGAAGTAGGCAGTCTGAATGAGCAGTTCTTC
>NA|TRBJ2-3|TRBV5-4|NA
CASSQALITTDTQYF
TGTGCCAGCAGCCAGGCTCTGATCACCACAGATACGCAGTATTTT
>NA|TRBJ2-7|TRBV6-5|NA
CASSRERGEQYF
TGTGCCAGCAGTCGCGAGAGGGGCGAGCAGTACTTC
>NA|TRBJ1-2|TRBV29-1|TRBD1
CSVVGQVSANYGYTF
TGCAGCGTTGTTGGACAGGTATCTGCTAACTATGGCTACACCTTC
>few|TRBJ2-7|TRBV4-2|NA
CASSQDGLSEGEQYF
TGTGCCAGCAGCCAAGATGGGCTGTCTGAGGGGGAGCAGTACTTC
>few|TRBJ1-5|TRBV7-9|NA
CASSSQGLISPQHF
TGTGCCAGCAGTTCACAGGGATTAATCAGCCCCCAGCATTTT
>NA|TRBJ1-4|TRBV4-1|NA
CASSQHVGVEKLFF
TGCGCCAGCAGCCAACATGTGGGAGTGGAAAAACTGTTTTTT
>few|TRBJ1-1|TRBV6-4|NA
CASSSLPPYSEEGNTEAFF
TGTGCCAGCAGCTCACTCCCTCCCTACTCGGAGGAAGGCAACACTGAAGCTTTCTTT
>few|TRBJ2-4|TRBV6-5|TRBD2
CASSYLAGNQKNIQYF
TGTGCCAGCAGTTACCTAGCGGGGAACCAAAAAAACATTCAGTACTTC
>NA|TRBJ2-2|TRBV5-1|TRBD2
CASSSPSGGIPGELFF
TGCGCCAGCAGCTCTCCTAGCGGGGGGATACCCGGGGAGCTGTTTTTT
>few|TRBJ2-7|TRBV5-6|TRBD1
CASSTGTGGPYEQYF
TGTGCCAGCAGCACAGGGACAGGGGGCCCCTACGAGCAGTACTTC
>few|TRBJ2-7|TRBV2|NA
CASTGQEGLEQYF
TGTGCCAGCACCGGCCAGGAGGGGCTCGAGCAGTACTTC
>NA|TRBJ2-3|TRBV30|TRBD1
CAWGQGADTQYF
TGTGCCTGGGGGCAGGGGGCAGATACGCAGTATTTT